Below, one TCR beta chain is given with its context. One end of the junction is discordant with germline, which a read error may explain. Using RNA transcripts, the TCR beta CDR3 regions were amplified. The authors performed first-round RT-PCR with HTBI primers and then a second-round multiplex PCR. Via MiXCR, TCRdb re-called the multiplex PCR reads, giving one row per CDR3 protein. The table shows about 230,000 distinct CDR3 sequences, with around 50% occurring only once. The length of the CDR3 is 16 residues. Germline V gives CDR1 LNHDA, CDR2 SQIVND (reference sequence). These data belong to a study of Graves' ophthalmopathy and Graves' hyperthyroidism.

V is TRBV19 and J is TRBJ1-5; TRBD1 is a possible D gene (5 bases). The sequence derives from an adult man with Graves' ophthalmopathy. Input material: peripheral blood. Written as DNA, the CDR3 is TGTGCCAGTAGTGTAGAGGAGGGGTTAAGCAATCAGCCCCAGCATTTT. Translated, it gives CASSVEEGLSNQPQHF.